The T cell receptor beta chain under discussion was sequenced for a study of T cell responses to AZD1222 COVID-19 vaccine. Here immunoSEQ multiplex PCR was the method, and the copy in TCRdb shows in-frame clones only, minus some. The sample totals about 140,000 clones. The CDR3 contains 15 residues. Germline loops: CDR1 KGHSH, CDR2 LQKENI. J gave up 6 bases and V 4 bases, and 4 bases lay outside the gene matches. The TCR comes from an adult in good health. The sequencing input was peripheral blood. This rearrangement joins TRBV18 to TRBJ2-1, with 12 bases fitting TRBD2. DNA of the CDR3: TGTGCCAGCTCACTTGGGACTAGCGGGTTCAATGAGCAGTTCTTC. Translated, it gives CASSLGTSGFNEQFF.